This entry lists 31 T cell receptor beta chains sequenced from one sample in a study of cytomegalovirus exposure and HLA in healthy donors. In the PCR, 60 Vbeta and 13 Jbeta primers were used. Sequenced by immunoSEQ multiplex PCR; TCRdb stores in-frame clones only, minus some. The data contain 150,000 to 200,000 clones, around 82% of them singletons. The sample taken for sequencing was PBMCs. The receptor source for this set is a man aged 18-30 years in good health and CMV-seronegative.

This clone appeared a single time. V is TRBV10-3 and J is TRBJ2-7; D call uncertain. Trimming removed 4 bases at V and 2 bases at J, with 18 bases between. The CDR3 consists of 16 residues. Germline V CDR1 and CDR2: ENHRY, SYGVKD. The DNA of the CDR3 is TGTGCCATCAGTGCCGCCCCCCCTAAAAATACCTACGAGCAGTACTTC. This codes for CAISAAPPKNTYEQYF.

The CDR3 protein is CASSQPGLAGGLNEQFF. The CDR3 DNA reads as TGTGCCAGCAGCCAGCCCGGGCTAGCGGGGGGGCTCAATGAGCAGTTCTTC. The chain joins TRBV7-9 to TRBJ2-1, with TRBD2 matching 12 bases. CDR1 and CDR2 (germline): SEHNR, FQNEAQ (reference sequence). V gave up 5 bases and J gave up 6 bases; unmatched junction bases: 11. CDR3 length: 17 amino acids.

V gene TRBV2 combines with J gene TRBJ2-7; D possibly corresponds to TRBD2 (6 bases). The germline V and J ends were trimmed by 4 bases and 6 bases, with 19 bases remaining between them. The CDR3 is made up of 15 amino acids. Looked up from germline, CDR1 is SNHLY and CDR2 is FYNNEI. DNA for the CDR3: TGTGCCAGCAGTGGGGGCCATAGGGGAGGTGTCGAGCAGTACTTC. This codes for CASSGGHRGGVEQYF.

The chain combines TRBV7-6 with TRBJ2-6, with D maybe TRBD1 (6 bases). The germline V and J ends were trimmed by 1 base and 2 bases, with 15 bases remaining between them. The germline V gene has CDR1 SGHVS and CDR2 FNYEAQ. The CDR3 runs to 18 residues. This chain's CDR3 is CASSLGIRGKAGANVLTF. DNA of the CDR3: TGTGCCAGCAGCTTAGGAATCAGGGGCAAGGCTGGGGCCAACGTCCTGACTTTC.

The V call is TRBV4-3, the J call TRBJ1-1; TRBD1 might be the D (6 bases). Trimming left V 0 bases short and J 5 bases short, with 13 bases between. CDR3 length: 15 amino acids. Germline loops: CDR1 LGHNA, CDR2 YSLEER. The CDR3 loop is CASSQEGTGWTEAFF. The CDR3 nucleotides read TGCGCCAGCAGCCAAGAAGGAACAGGGTGGACTGAAGCTTTCTTT.

J is TRBJ1-4 and V is TRBV29-1; possibly TRBD1 for D (5 bases). V was cut by 5 bases and J by 0 bases, with 10 bases left in between. Looked up from germline, CDR1 is SQVTM and CDR2 is ANQGSEA. The CDR3 length is 14 residues. In DNA, the CDR3 is TGCAGCGTTTTCACGACAGCAACTAATGAAAAACTGTTTTTT. This sequence encodes CSVFTTATNEKLFF.

This chain joins TRBV7-9 and TRBJ2-7, with D unclear. V shed 6 bases and J shed 5 bases, with 14 bases lying between them. This CDR3 has 13 amino acids. The germline CDR1 and CDR2 sequences are SEHNR and FQNEAQ (reference sequence). In nucleotides, the CDR3 is TGTGCCAGCAGTCAAAGTTGGGCCAACGAGCAGTACTTC. Its translation: CASSQSWANEQYF.

This clone was observed a single time. The chain combines TRBV2 with TRBJ1-1; no firm D call. The germline V gene has CDR1 SNHLY and CDR2 FYNNEI. The germline V and J ends were trimmed by 8 bases and 9 bases, with 22 bases remaining between them. The CDR3 length is 14 residues. CDR3 region: CASPLLPETPKAFF. CDR3 nucleotide sequence: TGTGCCAGCCCCTTACTTCCCGAAACTCCGAAAGCTTTCTTT.

The chain has TRBV2 and TRBJ2-1, with 7 nucleotides matching TRBD2. Germline CDR1 SNHLY, CDR2 FYNNEI. V was pared by 6 bases and J by 4 bases, with 9 bases of the junction left unmatched. The CDR3 contains 15 residues. The CDR3 loop is CASRVTSDPYNEQFF. CDR3 bases: TGTGCCAGCAGGGTAACTAGCGACCCATACAATGAGCAGTTCTTC.

Points on this clone: This sample includes further DNA sequences coding for the same CDR3. V gene TRBV9 combines with J gene TRBJ2-2, with 13 bases that match TRBD2. Germline loops: CDR1 SGDLS, CDR2 YYNGEE. J gave up 7 bases and V 3 bases, and 6 bases lay outside the gene matches. The CDR3 sequence is 16 residues long. The CDR3 DNA follows: TGTGCCAGCAGCGCCGGACTAGCGGGAGAGGGCGGGGAGCTGTTTTTT. Translated: CASSAGLAGEGGELFF.

DNA of the CDR3: TGTGCCAGCAGTGAATCCCTAGGGGGTCAAGAGACCCAGTACTTC. It yields the protein CASSESLGGQETQYF. The rearrangement uses TRBV25-1 and TRBJ2-5; D perhaps matches TRBD1 (6 bases). Germline assignment: CDR1 MGHDK and CDR2 SYGVNS. The CDR3 totals 15 residues. Between the trimmed V and J ends, which lost 1 base and 2 bases, there was a span of 11 bases.

This clone has more than one count but fewer than ten. The same CDR3 can be traced to other DNA sequences in this sample. The genes are TRBV4-3 and TRBJ1-6, with unresolved D. Germline CDR1 and CDR2: LGHNA and YSLEER. The CDR3 covers 13 residues. V was pared by 0 bases and J by 10 bases, with 7 bases between. The CDR3 DNA sequence: TGCGCCAGCAGCCAAGATCGGGGATCACCCCTCCACTTT. This sequence encodes CASSQDRGSPLHF.

V usage is TRBV30 and J usage is TRBJ2-1; possible D gene TRBD1, 6 bases. V was shortened by 7 bases and J by 0 bases, with 7 bases between the two germline ends. Germline CDR1 reads GTSNPN; CDR2 reads SVGIG (reference sequence). The CDR3 is 12 residues long. This chain's CDR3 is CALDSSYNEQFF. DNA of the CDR3: TGTGCCTTGGACAGCTCCTACAATGAGCAGTTCTTC.

In this sample, this clone turned up a few times. The chain carries TRBV4-1 and TRBJ1-2; no clear D gene. This CDR3 has 16 residues. CDR1 and CDR2 (germline): MGHRA, YSYEKL. Deletions cut 4 bases from V and 6 bases from J, with 21 bases between. Here the CDR3 DNA reads TGCGCCAGCAGCCGCGGTTGGGGTTCGCGGGAGGATGGCTACACCTTC. Protein: CASSRGWGSREDGYTF.

The V and J genes are TRBV7-9 and TRBJ2-5, with 9 positions matching TRBD1. Germline V gene data show CDR1 as SEHNR and CDR2 as FQNEAQ (reference sequence). CDR3 length: 16 residues. The V segment lost 3 bases and the J segment 5 bases; nucleotides outside the gene matches: 10. CDR3 amino acids: CASSFPRQGGGETQYF. The DNA for the CDR3 is TGTGCCAGCAGCTTCCCGAGACAGGGGGGTGGGGAGACCCAGTACTTC.

The V gene is TRBV19, the J gene TRBJ1-6; TRBD1 matches 7 bases. This CDR3 is 15 amino acids long. Germline-derived CDR1 and CDR2 are LNHDA and SQIVND (reference sequence). V lost 2 bases and J lost 8; bases outside the gene matches: 6. CDR3 in DNA: TGTGCCAGTAGTATAAATGAGGGGGCATATTCACCCCTCCACTTT. It is translated as CASSINEGAYSPLHF. The entire variable domain, with the rest obtained from reference TRBV19 and TRBJ1-6, is as follows: DGGITQSPKYLFRKEGQNVTLSCEQNLNHDAMYWYRQDPGQGLRLIYYSQIVNDFQKGDIAEGYSVSREKKESFPLTVTSAQKNPTAFYLCASSINEGAYSPLHFGNGTRLTVT.

This clone was counted a single time. A junction end diverges from the germline sequence, so it may reflect a read error. The genes are TRBV7-9 and TRBJ1-2; a weak D match, TRBD1 (6 bases). Looked up from germline, CDR1 is SEHNR and CDR2 is FQNEAQ (reference sequence). There are 14 residues in the CDR3. DNA of the CDR3: TGTTCCAGCAGCCCCGCCGGGACAAAATATGGCTACACCTTC. Translation: CSSSPAGTKYGYTF.

V gene TRBV19 combines with J gene TRBJ1-2; 7 positions match TRBD1. CDR3 size: 15 residues. Trimming at V came to 3 bases and at J to 1 base, leaving 5 bases not matched to a gene. Germline V lookup: CDR1 LNHDA, CDR2 SQIVND (reference sequence). Written as DNA, the CDR3 is TGTGCCAGTAGTATTAGACAGGGTGTTAACTATGGCTACACCTTC. Translation gives CASSIRQGVNYGYTF. Supplemented by reference TRBV19 and TRBJ1-2, the full variable domain reads DGGITQSPKYLFRKEGQNVTLSCEQNLNHDAMYWYRQDPGQGLRLIYYSQIVNDFQKGDIAEGYSVSREKKESFPLTVTSAQKNPTAFYLCASSIRQGVNYGYTFGSGTRLTVV.

The genes are TRBV4-1 and TRBJ2-7; TRBD2 agrees at 8 bases. The junction had 10 bases not matched to a gene; V was cut back by 3 bases and J by 3 bases. The CDR3 spans 16 residues. Looked up from germline, CDR1 is MGHRA and CDR2 is YSYEKL. The DNA for the CDR3 is TGCGCCAGCAGCCAGCCTCTAGCCGGGAGGGGCTACGAGCAGTACTTC. Translation: CASSQPLAGRGYEQYF.

The chain carries TRBV10-3 and TRBJ1-1, with D possibly matching TRBD1 (5 bases). The CDR3 has 13 amino acids. The V gene lost 10 bases and the J gene lost 0 bases, with 12 bases spanning the gap. The V gene's germline CDR1 is ENHRY and CDR2 SYGVKD. DNA for the CDR3: TGTGCCAACTCTGGGGGGTTGAACACTGAAGCTTTCTTT. This gives the protein CANSGGLNTEAFF.

The gene calls are TRBV28 and TRBJ1-5; tentative D call: TRBD1 (5 bases). Germline V gene sequence: CDR1 MDHEN, CDR2 SYDVKM. V lost 2 bases and J 2 bases, leaving 10 bases between the germline ends. The CDR3 is made up of 15 amino acids. DNA for the CDR3: TGTGCCAGCAGTTTAAGGGGCCTGGGCAATCAGCCCCAGCATTTT. This gives the protein CASSLRGLGNQPQHF.

The J gene is TRBJ1-2, the V gene TRBV18, with 10 bases matching TRBD1. The CDR3 is 15 amino acids. Germline-derived CDR1 and CDR2 are KGHSH and LQKENI. Unmatched junction bases numbered 4, after V lost 0 bases and J lost 6 bases. The CDR3 spells CASSPPGTGVHGYTF. In DNA form, the CDR3 reads TGTGCCAGCTCACCACCAGGGACAGGGGTGCATGGCTACACCTTC.

This sequence joins TRBV7-9 and TRBJ1-2; a weak D match, TRBD1 (5 bases). The length of the CDR3 is 15 residues. With 5 bases removed from V and 2 bases from J, the gap between germline ends came to 15 bases. Germline V CDR1 and CDR2: SEHNR, FQNEAQ (reference sequence). DNA of the CDR3: TGTGCCAGCAGCCCACCCTACAGGCCCAACTATGGCTACACCTTC. Translation gives CASSPPYRPNYGYTF. Complete variable domain (other parts from reference TRBV7-9 and TRBJ1-2): DTGVSQNPRHKITKRGQNVTFRCDPISEHNRLYWYRQTLGQGPEFLTYFQNEAQLEKSRLLSDRFSAERPKGSFSTLEIQRTEQGDSAMYLCASSPPYRPNYGYTFGSGTRLTVV.

There are a few counts of this clone. This chain connects TRBV27 to TRBJ2-1, with 8 positions matching TRBD2. Germline V gene sequence: CDR1 MNHEY, CDR2 SMNVEV (reference sequence). There are 13 residues in the CDR3. The J segment lost 6 bases and the V segment lost 2 bases, leaving 0 bases of the junction unmatched. The CDR3 loop is CASSLLAGNEQFF. The CDR3 DNA is TGTGCCAGCAGTTTACTAGCGGGCAATGAGCAGTTCTTC.

In this sample, this clone turned up a few times. The chain couples TRBV6-5 to TRBJ2-7, with TRBD2 matching 14 bases. The ends lost 4 bases at V and 6 bases at J; junction bases unmatched: 5. Germline V gives CDR1 MNHEY, CDR2 SVGAGI. The CDR3 is made up of 15 amino acids. CDR3 in DNA: TGTGCCAGCAGTTGGACTAGCGGGAGGCTGGGCGAGCAGTACTTC. It codes for CASSWTSGRLGEQYF.

J is TRBJ2-1 and V is TRBV7-3; D perhaps matches TRBD2 (5 bases). This CDR3 spans 15 amino acids. V dropped 2 bases and J dropped 4 bases, with 12 bases sitting between them. The V gene's germline CDR1 is SGHTA and CDR2 FQGTGA. The CDR3 DNA reads as TGTGCCAGCAGCTTAGGTCTAGCAGGTTACAATGAGCAGTTCTTC. Its protein is CASSLGLAGYNEQFF.

For the CDR3, the DNA is TGTGCCACCAAAGGACAGGGTACCTACAATGAGCAGTTCTTC. Translated: CATKGQGTYNEQFF. The chain couples TRBV5-6 to TRBJ2-1, with TRBD1 matching 8 bases. The V gene end was trimmed by 9 bases and the J gene end by 2 bases; junction bases not matched to a gene: 7. CDR1 is SGHDT and CDR2 is YYEEEE in the germline V gene. This CDR3 region has 14 residues.

The chain has TRBV28 and TRBJ2-4; perhaps TRBD1 as D (5 bases). CDR1 is MDHEN, CDR2 SYDVKM, per germline. Trimming removed 8 bases at V and 3 bases at J, with 8 bases between. The CDR3 extends over 12 amino acids. In DNA form, the CDR3 reads TGTGCCAGCGGTACAGGCAAAAACATTCAGTACTTC. This translates into CASGTGKNIQYF.

The chain recombines TRBV29-1 with TRBJ1-5; D is perhaps TRBD1 (6 bases). The V end was cut by 2 bases, the J end by 1 base, with 36 bases between. CDR3 size: 23 residues. Looked up from germline, CDR1 is SQVTM and CDR2 is ANQGSEA. CDR3 DNA: TGCAGCGTTGAAACTGTTAACGCCCCACCGACAGGCAAAATATGGGCAAGCAATCAGCCCCAGCATTTT. The encoded protein is CSVETVNAPPTGKIWASNQPQHF.

This chain links TRBV19 with TRBJ1-5, with 8 bases lining up with TRBD1. This CDR3 region has 14 residues. Germline CDR1 reads LNHDA; CDR2 reads SQIVND (reference sequence). Trimming took 10 bases from V and 1 from J; bases not matched to a gene: 6. The CDR3 bases are TGTGCCACGAGACAGGGGTCAAGCAATCAGCCCCAGCATTTT. It is translated as CATRQGSSNQPQHF.

The rearrangement links TRBV7-2 to TRBJ2-7; D is ambiguous. CDR3 length: 15 amino acids. Germline CDR1 SGHTA, CDR2 FQGNSA. The V end lost 1 base, the J end lost 0 bases, and 10 bases lay between the germline ends. The CDR3 DNA follows: TGTGCCAGCAGCTTAGTTGCGCCCACCTCCTACGAGCAGTACTTC. This encodes CASSLVAPTSYEQYF.